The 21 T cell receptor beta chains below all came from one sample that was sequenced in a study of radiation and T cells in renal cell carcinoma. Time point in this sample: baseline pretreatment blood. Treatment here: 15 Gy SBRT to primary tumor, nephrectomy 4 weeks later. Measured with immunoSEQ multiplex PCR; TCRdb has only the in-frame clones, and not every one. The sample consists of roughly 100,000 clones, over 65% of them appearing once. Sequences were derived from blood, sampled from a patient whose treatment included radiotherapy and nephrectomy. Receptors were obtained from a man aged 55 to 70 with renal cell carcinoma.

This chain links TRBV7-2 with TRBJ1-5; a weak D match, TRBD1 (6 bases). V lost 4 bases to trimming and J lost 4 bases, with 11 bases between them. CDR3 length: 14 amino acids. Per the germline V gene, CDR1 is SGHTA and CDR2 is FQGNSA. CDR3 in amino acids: CASSYRTVNQPQHF. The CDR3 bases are TGTGCCAGCAGCTACCGGACAGTTAATCAGCCCCAGCATTTT.

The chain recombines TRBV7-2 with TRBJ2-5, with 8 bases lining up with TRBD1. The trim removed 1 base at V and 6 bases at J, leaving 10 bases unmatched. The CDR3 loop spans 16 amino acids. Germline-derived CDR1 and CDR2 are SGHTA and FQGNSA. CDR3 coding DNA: TGTGCCAGCAGCTTAGAGCTTGGACAGGGAGGAAAGACCCAGTACTTC. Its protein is CASSLELGQGGKTQYF.

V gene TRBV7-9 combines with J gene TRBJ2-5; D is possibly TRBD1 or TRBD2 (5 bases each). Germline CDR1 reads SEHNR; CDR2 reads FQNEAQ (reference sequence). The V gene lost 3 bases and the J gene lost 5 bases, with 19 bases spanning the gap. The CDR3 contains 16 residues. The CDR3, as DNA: TGTGCCAGCAGCTTCGGGGCAGGGCTAAGGGTCGAGACCCAGTACTTC. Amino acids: CASSFGAGLRVETQYF. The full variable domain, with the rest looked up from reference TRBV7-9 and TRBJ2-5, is DTGVSQNPRHKITKRGQNVTFRCDPISEHNRLYWYRQTLGQGPEFLTYFQNEAQLEKSRLLSDRFSAERPKGSFSTLEIQRTEQGDSAMYLCASSFGAGLRVETQYFGPGTRLLVL.

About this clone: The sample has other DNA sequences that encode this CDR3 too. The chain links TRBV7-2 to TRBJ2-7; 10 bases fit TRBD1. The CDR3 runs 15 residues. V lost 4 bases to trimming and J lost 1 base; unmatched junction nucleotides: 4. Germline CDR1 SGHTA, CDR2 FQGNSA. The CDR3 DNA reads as TGTGCCAGCAGCTACCGGACAGGGGGGTCCTACGAGCAGTACTTC. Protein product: CASSYRTGGSYEQYF.

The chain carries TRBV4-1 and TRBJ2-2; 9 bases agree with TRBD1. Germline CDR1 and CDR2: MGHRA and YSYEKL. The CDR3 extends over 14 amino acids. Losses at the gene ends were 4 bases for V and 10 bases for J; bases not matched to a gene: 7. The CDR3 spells CASSLRQGVEELFF. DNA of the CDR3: TGCGCCAGCAGCCTTAGACAGGGGGTCGAGGAGCTGTTTTTT.

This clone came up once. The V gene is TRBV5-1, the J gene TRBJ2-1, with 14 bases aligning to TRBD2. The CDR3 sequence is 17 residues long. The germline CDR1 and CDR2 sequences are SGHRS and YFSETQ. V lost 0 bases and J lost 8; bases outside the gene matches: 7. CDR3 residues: CASSLALGLAGGYEQFF. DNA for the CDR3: TGCGCCAGCAGCTTGGCCCTCGGACTAGCGGGAGGCTATGAGCAGTTCTTC.

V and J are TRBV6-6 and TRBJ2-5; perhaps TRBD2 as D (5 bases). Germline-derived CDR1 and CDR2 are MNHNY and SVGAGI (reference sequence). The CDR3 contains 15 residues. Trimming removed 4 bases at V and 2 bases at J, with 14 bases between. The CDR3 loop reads CASSLGGRGQETQYF. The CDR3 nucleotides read TGTGCCAGCAGTTTAGGTGGGAGAGGGCAAGAGACCCAGTACTTC.

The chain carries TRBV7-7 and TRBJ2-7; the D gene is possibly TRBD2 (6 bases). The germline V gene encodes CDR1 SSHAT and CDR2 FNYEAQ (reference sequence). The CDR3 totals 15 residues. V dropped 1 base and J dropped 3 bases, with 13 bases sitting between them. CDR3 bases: TGTGCCAGCAGCTTAGGCCGGGGGAATAACTACGAGCAGTACTTC. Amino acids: CASSLGRGNNYEQYF.

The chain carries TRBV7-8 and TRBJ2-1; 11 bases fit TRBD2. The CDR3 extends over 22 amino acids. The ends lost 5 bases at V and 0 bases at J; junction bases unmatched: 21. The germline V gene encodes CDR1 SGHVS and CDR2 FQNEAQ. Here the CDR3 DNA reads TGTGCCAGCAGCGTCCCACAAAAGGGACTAGCGGAGCTTGCGGTCTCCTACAATGAGCAGTTCTTC. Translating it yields CASSVPQKGLAELAVSYNEQFF.

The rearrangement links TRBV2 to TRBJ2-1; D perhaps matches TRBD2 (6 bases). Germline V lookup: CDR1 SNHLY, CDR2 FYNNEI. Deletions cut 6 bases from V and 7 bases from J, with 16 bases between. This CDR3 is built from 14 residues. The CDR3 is CASRESGTDNEQFF. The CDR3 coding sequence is TGTGCCAGCAGGGAATCCGGGACTGATAATGAGCAGTTCTTC.

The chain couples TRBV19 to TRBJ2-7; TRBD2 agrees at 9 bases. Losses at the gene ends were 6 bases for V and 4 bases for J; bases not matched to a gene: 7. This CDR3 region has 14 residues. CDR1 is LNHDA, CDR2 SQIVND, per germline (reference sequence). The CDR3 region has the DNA TGTGCCAGTAGCCCCCAGACTAGCGGTTACGAGCAGTACTTC. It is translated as CASSPQTSGYEQYF.

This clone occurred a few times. CDR3 protein: CASSSTSYEQYF. CDR3 bases: TGTGCCAGCAGTTCAACCTCCTACGAGCAGTACTTC. The gene calls are TRBV6-6 and TRBJ2-7; D not certain. The germline V and J ends were trimmed by 4 bases and 0 bases, with 4 bases remaining between them. The CDR3 has 12 amino acids. Per the germline V gene, CDR1 is MNHNY and CDR2 is SVGAGI (reference sequence).

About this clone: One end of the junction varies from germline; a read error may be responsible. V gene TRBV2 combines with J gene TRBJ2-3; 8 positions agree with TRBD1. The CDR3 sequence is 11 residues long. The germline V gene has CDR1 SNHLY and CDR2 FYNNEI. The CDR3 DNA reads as TGTGCCAGCAGTATTGGGACAGGCAAAAATTTT. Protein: CASSIGTGKNF.

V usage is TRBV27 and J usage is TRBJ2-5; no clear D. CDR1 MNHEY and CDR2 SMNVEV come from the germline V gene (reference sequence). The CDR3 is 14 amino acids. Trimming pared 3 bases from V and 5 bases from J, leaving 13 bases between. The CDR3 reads CASSFLHLRETQYF. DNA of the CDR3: TGTGCCAGCAGTTTCTTACACCTCCGGGAGACCCAGTACTTC.

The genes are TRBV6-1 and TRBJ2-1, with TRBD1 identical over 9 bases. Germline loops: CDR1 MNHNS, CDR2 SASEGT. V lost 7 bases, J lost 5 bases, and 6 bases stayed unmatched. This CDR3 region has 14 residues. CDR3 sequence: CASKVDRGDNEQFF. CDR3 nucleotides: TGTGCCAGCAAGGTGGACAGGGGAGACAATGAGCAGTTCTTC.

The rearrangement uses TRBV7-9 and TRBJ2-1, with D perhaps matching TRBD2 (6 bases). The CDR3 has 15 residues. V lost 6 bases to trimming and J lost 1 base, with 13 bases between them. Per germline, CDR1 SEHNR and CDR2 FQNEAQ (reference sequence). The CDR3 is CASSPMGGSYNEQFF. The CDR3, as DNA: TGTGCCAGCAGTCCCATGGGGGGTTCCTACAATGAGCAGTTCTTC.

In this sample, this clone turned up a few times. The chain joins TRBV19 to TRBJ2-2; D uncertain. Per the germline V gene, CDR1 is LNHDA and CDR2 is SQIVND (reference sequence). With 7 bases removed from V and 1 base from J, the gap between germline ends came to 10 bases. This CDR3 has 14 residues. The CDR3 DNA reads TGTGCCAGTACCCCAGACCGGAACACCGGGGAGCTGTTTTTT. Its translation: CASTPDRNTGELFF.

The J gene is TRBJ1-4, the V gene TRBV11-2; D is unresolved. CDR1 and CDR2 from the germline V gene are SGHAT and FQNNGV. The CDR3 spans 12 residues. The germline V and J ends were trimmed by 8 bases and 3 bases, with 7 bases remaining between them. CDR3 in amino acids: CASERANEKLFF. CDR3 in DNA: TGTGCCAGCGAGCGGGCTAATGAAAAACTGTTTTTT.

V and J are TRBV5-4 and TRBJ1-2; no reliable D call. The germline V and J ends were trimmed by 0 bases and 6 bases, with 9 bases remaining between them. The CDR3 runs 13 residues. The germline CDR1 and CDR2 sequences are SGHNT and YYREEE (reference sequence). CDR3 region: CASSLGPRDGYTF. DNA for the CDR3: TGTGCCAGCAGCTTGGGCCCACGAGATGGCTACACCTTC. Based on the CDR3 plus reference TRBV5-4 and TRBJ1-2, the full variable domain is ETGVTQSPTHLIKTRGQQVTLRCSSQSGHNTVSWYQQALGQGPQFIFQYYREEENGRGNFPPRFSGLQFPNYSSELNVNALELDDSALYLCASSLGPRDGYTFGSGTRLTVV.

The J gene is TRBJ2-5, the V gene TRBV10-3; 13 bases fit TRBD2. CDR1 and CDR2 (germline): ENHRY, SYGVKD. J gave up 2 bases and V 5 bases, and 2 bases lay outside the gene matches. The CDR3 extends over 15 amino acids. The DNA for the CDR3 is TGTGCCATCAGTAGGACTAGCGGGAGTCAAGAGACCCAGTACTTC. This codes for CAISRTSGSQETQYF.

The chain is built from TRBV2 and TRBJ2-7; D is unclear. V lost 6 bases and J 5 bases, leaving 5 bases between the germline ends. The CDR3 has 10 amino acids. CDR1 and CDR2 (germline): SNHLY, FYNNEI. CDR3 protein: CASRLNEQYF. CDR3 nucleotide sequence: TGTGCCAGCAGACTAAACGAGCAGTACTTC.